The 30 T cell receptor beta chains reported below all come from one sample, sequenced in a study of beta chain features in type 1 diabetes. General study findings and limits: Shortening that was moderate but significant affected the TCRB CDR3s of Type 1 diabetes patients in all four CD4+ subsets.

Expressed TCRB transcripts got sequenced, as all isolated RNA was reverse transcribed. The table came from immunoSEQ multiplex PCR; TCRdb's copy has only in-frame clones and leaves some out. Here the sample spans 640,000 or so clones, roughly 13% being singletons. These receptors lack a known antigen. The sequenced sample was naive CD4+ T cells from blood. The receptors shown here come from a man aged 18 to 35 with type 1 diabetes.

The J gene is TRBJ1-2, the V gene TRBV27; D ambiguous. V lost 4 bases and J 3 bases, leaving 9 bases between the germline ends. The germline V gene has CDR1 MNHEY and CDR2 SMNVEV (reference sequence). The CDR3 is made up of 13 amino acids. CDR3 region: CASSYAGHYGYTF. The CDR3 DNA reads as TGTGCCAGCAGTTATGCCGGGCACTATGGCTACACCTTC.

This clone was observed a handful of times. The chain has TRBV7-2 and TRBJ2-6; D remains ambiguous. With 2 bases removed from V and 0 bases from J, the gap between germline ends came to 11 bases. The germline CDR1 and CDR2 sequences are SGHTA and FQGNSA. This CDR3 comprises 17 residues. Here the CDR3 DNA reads TGTGCCAGCAGCTTATGGGCAGGAATCTCTGGGGCCAACGTCCTGACTTTC. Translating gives CASSLWAGISGANVLTF.

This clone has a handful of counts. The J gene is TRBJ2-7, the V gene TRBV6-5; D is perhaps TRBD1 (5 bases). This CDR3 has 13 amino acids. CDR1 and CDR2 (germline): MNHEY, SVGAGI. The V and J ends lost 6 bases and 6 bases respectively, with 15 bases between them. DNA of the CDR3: TGTGCCAGCAGATTCACTCTAAGGGGCGAGCAGTACTTC. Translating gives CASRFTLRGEQYF.

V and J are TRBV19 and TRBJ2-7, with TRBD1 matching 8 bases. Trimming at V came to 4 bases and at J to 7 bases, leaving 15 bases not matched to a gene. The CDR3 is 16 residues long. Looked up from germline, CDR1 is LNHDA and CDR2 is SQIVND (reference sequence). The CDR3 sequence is CASSSPHRGSSGEQYF. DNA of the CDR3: TGTGCCAGTAGTAGCCCCCACAGGGGGTCTTCAGGAGAGCAGTACTTC.

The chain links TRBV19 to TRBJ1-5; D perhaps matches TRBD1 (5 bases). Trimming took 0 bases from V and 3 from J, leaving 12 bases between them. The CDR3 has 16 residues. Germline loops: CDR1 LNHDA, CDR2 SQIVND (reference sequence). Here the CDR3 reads CASSIDEGSDNQPQHF. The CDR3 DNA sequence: TGTGCCAGTAGTATAGACGAGGGGAGCGACAATCAGCCCCAGCATTTT.

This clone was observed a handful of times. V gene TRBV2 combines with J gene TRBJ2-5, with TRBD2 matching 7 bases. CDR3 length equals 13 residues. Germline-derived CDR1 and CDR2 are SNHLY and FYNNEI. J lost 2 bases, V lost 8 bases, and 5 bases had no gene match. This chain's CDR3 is CASGGTIQETQYF. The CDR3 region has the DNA TGTGCCAGCGGGGGGACTATTCAAGAGACCCAGTACTTC.

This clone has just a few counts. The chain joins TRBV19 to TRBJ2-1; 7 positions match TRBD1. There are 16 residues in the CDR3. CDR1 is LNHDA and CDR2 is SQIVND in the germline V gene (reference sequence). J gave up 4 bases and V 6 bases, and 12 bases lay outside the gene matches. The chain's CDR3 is CASSLSTGRVYNEQFF. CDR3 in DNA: TGTGCCAGTAGCCTTTCGACAGGGCGGGTGTACAATGAGCAGTTCTTC.

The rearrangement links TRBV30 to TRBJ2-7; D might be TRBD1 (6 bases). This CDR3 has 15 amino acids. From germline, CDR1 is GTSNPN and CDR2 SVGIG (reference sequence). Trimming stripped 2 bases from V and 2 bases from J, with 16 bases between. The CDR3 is CAWSLMTGPTYEQYF. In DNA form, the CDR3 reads TGTGCCTGGAGTCTAATGACAGGCCCGACCTACGAGCAGTACTTC.

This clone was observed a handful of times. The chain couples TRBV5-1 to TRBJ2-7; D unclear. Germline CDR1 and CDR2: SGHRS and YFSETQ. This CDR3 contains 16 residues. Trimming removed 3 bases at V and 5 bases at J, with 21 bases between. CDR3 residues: CASSSPPGPGGHEQYF. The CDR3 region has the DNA TGCGCCAGCAGCTCACCCCCGGGCCCAGGTGGCCACGAGCAGTACTTC.

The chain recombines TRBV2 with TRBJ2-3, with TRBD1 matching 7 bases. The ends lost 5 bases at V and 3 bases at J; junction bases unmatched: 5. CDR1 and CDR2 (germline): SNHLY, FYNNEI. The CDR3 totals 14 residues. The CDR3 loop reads CASSSGTETDTQYF. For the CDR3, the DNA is TGTGCCAGCAGTTCCGGGACAGAGACAGATACGCAGTATTTT.

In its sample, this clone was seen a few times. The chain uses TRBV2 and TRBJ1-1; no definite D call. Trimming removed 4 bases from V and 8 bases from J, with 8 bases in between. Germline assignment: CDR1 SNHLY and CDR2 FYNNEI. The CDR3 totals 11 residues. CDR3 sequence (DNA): TGTGCCAGCAGTGTTCGGACCGAAGCTTTCTTT. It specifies CASSVRTEAFF.

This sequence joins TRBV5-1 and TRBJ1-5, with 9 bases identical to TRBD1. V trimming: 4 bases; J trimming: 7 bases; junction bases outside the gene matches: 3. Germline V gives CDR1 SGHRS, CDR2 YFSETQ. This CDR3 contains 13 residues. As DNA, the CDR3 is TGCGCCAGCAGCCGGACAGGGGAACAGCCCCAGCATTTT. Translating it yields CASSRTGEQPQHF.

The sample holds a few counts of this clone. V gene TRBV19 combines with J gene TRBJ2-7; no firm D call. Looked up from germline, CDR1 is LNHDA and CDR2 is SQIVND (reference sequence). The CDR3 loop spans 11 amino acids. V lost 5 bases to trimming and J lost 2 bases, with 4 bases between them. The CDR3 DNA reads TGTGCCAGTAGTGCTACCTACGAGCAGTACTTC. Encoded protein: CASSATYEQYF.

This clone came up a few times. CDR3 in DNA: TGTGCCAGCAGTGAATCGGGACAGGCCACGAACACTGAAGCTTTCTTT. This encodes CASSESGQATNTEAFF. The V gene is TRBV2, the J gene TRBJ1-1; 8 bases line up with TRBD1. V shed 2 bases, J shed 1 base, and the junction held 6 bases outside the gene matches. The CDR3 runs 16 residues. Germline assignment: CDR1 SNHLY and CDR2 FYNNEI.

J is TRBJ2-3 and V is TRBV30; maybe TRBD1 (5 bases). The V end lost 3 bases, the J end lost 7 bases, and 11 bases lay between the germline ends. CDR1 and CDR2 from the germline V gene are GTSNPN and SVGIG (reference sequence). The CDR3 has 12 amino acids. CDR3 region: CAWSTDRNTQYF. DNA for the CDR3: TGTGCCTGGAGCACCGACAGAAATACGCAGTATTTT. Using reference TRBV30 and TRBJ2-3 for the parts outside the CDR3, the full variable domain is SQTIHQWPATLVQPVGSPLSLECTVEGTSNPNLYWYRQAAGRGLQLLFYSVGIGQISSEVPQNLSASRPQDRQFILSSKKLLLSDSGFYLCAWSTDRNTQYFGPGTRLTVL.

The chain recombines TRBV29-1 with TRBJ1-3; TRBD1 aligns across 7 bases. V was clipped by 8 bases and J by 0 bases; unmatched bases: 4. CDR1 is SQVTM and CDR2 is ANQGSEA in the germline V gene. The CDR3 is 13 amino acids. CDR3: CSIGQDSGNTIYF. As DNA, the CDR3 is TGCAGCATCGGACAGGACTCTGGAAACACCATATATTTT.

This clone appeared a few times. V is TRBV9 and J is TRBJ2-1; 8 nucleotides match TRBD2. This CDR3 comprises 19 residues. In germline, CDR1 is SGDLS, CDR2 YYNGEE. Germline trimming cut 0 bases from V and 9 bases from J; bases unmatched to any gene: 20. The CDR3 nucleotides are TGTGCCAGCAGCGTAGCCGCGGGGGGCCGGGTGAGCCTCAGAAGTGAGCAGTTCTTC. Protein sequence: CASSVAAGGRVSLRSEQFF.

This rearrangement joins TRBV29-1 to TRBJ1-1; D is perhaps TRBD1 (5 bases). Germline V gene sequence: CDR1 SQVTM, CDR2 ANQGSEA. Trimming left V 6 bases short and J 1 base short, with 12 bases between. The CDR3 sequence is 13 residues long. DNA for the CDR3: TGCAGCGTGAAGACAGACCAGAACACTGAAGCTTTCTTT. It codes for CSVKTDQNTEAFF.

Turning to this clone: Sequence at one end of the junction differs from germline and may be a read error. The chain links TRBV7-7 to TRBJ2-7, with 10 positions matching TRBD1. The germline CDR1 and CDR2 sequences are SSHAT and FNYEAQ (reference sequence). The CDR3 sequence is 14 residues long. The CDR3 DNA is TGTGCTAGCAGCTCGGGACAGGGGAACTACGAGCAGTACTTC. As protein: CASSSGQGNYEQYF.

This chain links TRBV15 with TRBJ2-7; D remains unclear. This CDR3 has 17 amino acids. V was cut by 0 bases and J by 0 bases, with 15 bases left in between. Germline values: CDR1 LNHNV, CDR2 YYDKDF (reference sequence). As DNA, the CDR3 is TGTGCCACCAGCAGAGATCCTCGACGGAGTATCTCCTACGAGCAGTACTTC. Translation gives CATSRDPRRSISYEQYF.

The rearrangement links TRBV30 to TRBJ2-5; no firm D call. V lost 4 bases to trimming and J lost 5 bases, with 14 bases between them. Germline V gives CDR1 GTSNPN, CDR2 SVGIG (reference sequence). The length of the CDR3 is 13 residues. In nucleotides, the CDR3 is TGTGCCTGGACAGCTCGTGGAAGGGAGACCCAGTACTTC. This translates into CAWTARGRETQYF.

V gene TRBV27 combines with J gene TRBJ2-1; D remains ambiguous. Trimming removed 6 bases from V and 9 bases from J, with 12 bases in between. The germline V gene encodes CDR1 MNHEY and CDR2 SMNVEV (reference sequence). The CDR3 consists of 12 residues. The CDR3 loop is CASSSVGFEQFF. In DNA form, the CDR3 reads TGTGCCAGCAGCTCCGTGGGTTTTGAGCAGTTCTTC.

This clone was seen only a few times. The CDR3 DNA reads as TGCGCCAGCAGCCAAACCGCACAGCGTGGATCCAGCAATCAGCCCCAGCATTTT. This sequence encodes CASSQTAQRGSSNQPQHF. V is TRBV4-1 and J is TRBJ1-5; D gene uncertain. The germline CDR1 and CDR2 sequences are MGHRA and YSYEKL. Trimming pared 2 bases from V and 1 base from J, leaving 18 bases between. The CDR3 sequence is 18 residues long.

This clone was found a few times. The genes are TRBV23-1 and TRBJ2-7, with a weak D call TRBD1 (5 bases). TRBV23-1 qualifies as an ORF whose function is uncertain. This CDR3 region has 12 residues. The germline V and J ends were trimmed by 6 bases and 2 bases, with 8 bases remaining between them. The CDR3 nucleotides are TGCGCCAGCAGCCTACAGGCCTACGAGCAGTACTTC. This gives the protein CASSLQAYEQYF.

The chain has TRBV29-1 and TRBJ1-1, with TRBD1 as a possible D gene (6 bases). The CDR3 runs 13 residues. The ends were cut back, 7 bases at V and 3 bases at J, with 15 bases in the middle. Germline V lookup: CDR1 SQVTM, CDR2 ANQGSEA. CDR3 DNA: TGCAGCGCCTTAGACAGGCCGGACACTGAAGCTTTCTTT. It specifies CSALDRPDTEAFF.

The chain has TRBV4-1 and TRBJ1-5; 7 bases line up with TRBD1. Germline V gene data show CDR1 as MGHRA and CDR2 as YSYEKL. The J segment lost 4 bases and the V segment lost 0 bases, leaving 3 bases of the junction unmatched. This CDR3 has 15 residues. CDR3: CASSQEGTDNQPQHF. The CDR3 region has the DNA TGCGCCAGCAGCCAAGAGGGGACAGATAATCAGCCCCAGCATTTT.

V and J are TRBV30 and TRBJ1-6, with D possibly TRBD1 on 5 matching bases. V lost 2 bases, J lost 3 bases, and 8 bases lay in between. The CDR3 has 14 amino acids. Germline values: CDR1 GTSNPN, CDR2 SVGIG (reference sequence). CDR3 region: CAWSPGSYNSPLHF. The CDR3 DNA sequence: TGTGCCTGGAGTCCAGGGAGCTATAATTCACCCCTCCACTTT.

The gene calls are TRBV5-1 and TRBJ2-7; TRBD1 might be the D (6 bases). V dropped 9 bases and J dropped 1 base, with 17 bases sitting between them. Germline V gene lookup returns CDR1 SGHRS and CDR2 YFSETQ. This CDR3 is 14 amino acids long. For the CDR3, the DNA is TGCGCCACCTCTCCTGGGACATTATCCTACGAGCAGTACTTC. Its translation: CATSPGTLSYEQYF.

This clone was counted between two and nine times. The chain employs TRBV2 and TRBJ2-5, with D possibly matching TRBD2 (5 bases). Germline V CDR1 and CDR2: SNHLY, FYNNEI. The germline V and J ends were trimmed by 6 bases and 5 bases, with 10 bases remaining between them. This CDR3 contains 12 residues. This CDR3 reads CASSYSEETQYF. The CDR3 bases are TGTGCCAGCAGCTATAGCGAGGAGACCCAGTACTTC.

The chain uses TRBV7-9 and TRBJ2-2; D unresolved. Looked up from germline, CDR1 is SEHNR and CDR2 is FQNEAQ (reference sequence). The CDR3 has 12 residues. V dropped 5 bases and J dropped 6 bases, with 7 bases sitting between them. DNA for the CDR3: TGTGCCAGCAGCCTCCTGTCCGGGGAGCTGTTTTTT. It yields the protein CASSLLSGELFF.